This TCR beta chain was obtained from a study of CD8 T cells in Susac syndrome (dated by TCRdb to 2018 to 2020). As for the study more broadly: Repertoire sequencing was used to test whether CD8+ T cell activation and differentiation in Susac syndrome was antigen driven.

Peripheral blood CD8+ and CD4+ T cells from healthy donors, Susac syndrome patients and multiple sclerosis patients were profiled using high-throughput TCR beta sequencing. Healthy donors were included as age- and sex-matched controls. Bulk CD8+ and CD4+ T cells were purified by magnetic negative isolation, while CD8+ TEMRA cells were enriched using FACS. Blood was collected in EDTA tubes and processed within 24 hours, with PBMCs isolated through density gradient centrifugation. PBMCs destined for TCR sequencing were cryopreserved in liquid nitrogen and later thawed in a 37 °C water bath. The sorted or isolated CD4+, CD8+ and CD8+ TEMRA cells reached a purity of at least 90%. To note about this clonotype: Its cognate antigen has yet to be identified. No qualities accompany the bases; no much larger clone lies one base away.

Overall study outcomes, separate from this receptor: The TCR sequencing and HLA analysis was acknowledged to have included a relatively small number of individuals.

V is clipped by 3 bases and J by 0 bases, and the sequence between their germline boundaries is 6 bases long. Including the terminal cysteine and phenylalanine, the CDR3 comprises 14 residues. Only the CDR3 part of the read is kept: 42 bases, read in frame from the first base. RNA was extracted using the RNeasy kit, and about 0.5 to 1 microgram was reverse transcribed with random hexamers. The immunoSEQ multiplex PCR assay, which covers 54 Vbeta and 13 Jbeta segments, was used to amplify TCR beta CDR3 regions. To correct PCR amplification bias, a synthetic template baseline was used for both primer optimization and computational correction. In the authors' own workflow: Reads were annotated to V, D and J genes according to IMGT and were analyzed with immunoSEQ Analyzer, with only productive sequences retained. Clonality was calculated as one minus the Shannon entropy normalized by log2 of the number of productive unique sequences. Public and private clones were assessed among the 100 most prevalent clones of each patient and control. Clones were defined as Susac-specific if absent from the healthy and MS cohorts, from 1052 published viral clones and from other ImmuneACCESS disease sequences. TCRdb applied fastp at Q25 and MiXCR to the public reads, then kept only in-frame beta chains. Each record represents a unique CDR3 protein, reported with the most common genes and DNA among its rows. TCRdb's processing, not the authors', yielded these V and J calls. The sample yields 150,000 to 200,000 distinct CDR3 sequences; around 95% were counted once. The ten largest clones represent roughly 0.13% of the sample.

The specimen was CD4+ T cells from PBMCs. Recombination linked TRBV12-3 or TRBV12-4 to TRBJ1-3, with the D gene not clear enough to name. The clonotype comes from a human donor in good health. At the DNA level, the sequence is TGTGCCAGCAGTTTGGAGAGCTCTGGAAACACCATATATTTT. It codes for CASSLESSGNTIYF.